This T cell receptor (beta chain) stems from a study of blood T cells in healthy people across ages. This clonotype was seen repeatedly, ten times or more. What it recognizes is unknown. Primed by a sample-barcoded 5' primer and a J-beta primer mix, a second PCR proceeded for about 7 to 11 cycles. Every single cDNA molecule received a tag from a template-switch adaptor with 12 random nucleotides. TCRdb independently ran MiXCR on the 5' RACE reads; one entry per CDR3 protein. The sample lists around 1.5 million distinct CDR3 sequences; almost 35% were seen once. Each donor had approximately 10 milliliters of peripheral blood drawn. Per sample, at least 5.5 micrograms of total RNA were extracted. The CDR3 runs to 10 residues. Trimming removed 3 bases from V and 5 bases from J, with 2 bases in between. CDR1 and CDR2 (germline): DFQATT, SNEGSKA (reference sequence). Study-wide results and caveats: Total diversity from one million sequenced T cells was likely underestimated.

The source of this sequence is a woman under 40 in good health. Sequencing input: blood. The chain employs TRBV20-1 and TRBJ2-1; D not certain. The CDR3 loop reads CSASNNEQFF. CDR3 coding DNA: TGCAGTGCTAGTAACAATGAGCAGTTCTTC.